This T cell receptor beta chain is drawn from a study of patients and donors after allogeneic stem cell transplantation. In its sample, this clonotype was seen a few times. V shed 5 bases and J shed 0 bases, with 12 bases lying between them. Germline V gives CDR1 KGHDR, CDR2 SFDVKD. CDR3 length equals 16 residues. TCRdb re-called the RT-PCR reads with MiXCR, one entry per CDR3 protein. The table has about a million distinct CDR3 sequences, roughly 17% seen once. The chain uses TRBV24-1 and TRBJ2-2; unclear D gene. The sequence was obtained from a human donor who was either an allogeneic HSCT recipient or a stem cell or donor lymphocyte infusion donor (not recorded which). It is not recorded whose cells these are; they may come from a transplant donor. Sequences were obtained from blood, either unsorted or a sorted T cell fraction (not recorded which). The CDR3 bases are TGTGCCACCAGTGCCCTCGGACGGACGAACACCGGGGAGCTGTTTTTT. Its translation is CATSALGRTNTGELFF.